This T cell receptor beta chain was captured by sequencing in a study of regulatory T cells in long-lasting Graves disease. The study's findings and limits: TRBV28, TRBJ1-2 and TRBJ2-5 were favored in persistent disease. Lower TCR diversity was seen in persistent Graves' patients than in newly diagnosed ones.

CDR3 length: 17 amino acids. The germline V gene encodes CDR1 MDHEN and CDR2 SYDVKM. Trimming removed 2 bases from V and 4 bases from J, with 21 bases in between. Indicated time point: persistent/refractory GD, antithyroid drugs over 5 years with positive TRAb. The TCR library was made from RNA that had been extracted from PBMCs in TRIzol. The collection involved drawing 8.5 to 9 milliliters of peripheral blood into EDTA tubes. As for this clonotype: Antigen specificity is unknown.

With iRepertoire HTBI primers and Arm-PCR of CDR3 regions, TCR beta libraries were built. TCRdb reprocessed the multiplex PCR reads via MiXCR and lists one record per CDR3 protein. This repertoire shows around 430,000 distinct CDR3 sequences, about 20% found once; its top ten account for under 15%. This receptor was taken from a female donor with Graves disease. The chain employs TRBV28 and TRBJ2-7; the D gene is possibly TRBD1 (6 bases). The sequencing here drew on peripheral blood mononuclear cells (PBMCs), taken when the disease was refractory, from a patient treated with antithyroid drugs. CDR3 residues: CASSLNLLQGNVYEQYF. The CDR3 DNA follows: TGTGCCAGCAGTTTAAACCTTTTACAGGGAAACGTTTACGAGCAGTACTTC.